This TCR beta chain is drawn from a study of radiotherapy plus CTLA-4 blockade in lung cancer. Study results and caveats: Early blood T cell clone changes and increased post-radiation serum interferon-beta were reportedly the strongest response predictors. Once radiotherapy plus ipilimumab had been given, TCR clones derived from tumor expanded in blood.

To note about this clone: Its target is unknown.

TCRdb's table, derived via immunoSEQ multiplex PCR, lists solely in-frame clones and lacks some. The top ten clones hold roughly 22% of a sample with under 95,000 clones, around 81% of them seen once. Trimming cost V 1 base and J 2 bases; bases outside gene matches: 11. The germline V gene has CDR1 SGHTA and CDR2 FQGNSA. The CDR3 has 18 amino acids. V usage is TRBV7-2 and J usage is TRBJ2-7, with 10 bases matching TRBD1. The specimen was peripheral blood, collected from a patient treated with radiotherapy plus ipilimumab. This TCR came from a human donor with non-small cell lung cancer whose response to radiotherapy plus ipilimumab could not be evaluated. Some clones in this sample may be carry-over from other donors' samples. CDR3 bases: TGTGCCAGCAGCTTAGTAAGCGGGGACGGGACAGGGGCCTACGAGCAGTACTTC. Residues: CASSLVSGDGTGAYEQYF. Based on the CDR3 plus reference TRBV7-2 and TRBJ2-7, the full variable domain is GAGVSQSPSNKVTEKGKDVELRCDPISGHTALYWYRQSLGQGLEFLIYFQGNSAPDKSGLPSDRFSAERTGGSVSTLTIQRTQQEDSAVYLCASSLVSGDGTGAYEQYFGPGTRLTVT.